This T cell receptor (beta chain) was profiled in a study of breast tumors, draining lymph nodes, adjacent tissues. Trimming cost V 5 bases and J 2 bases, with 17 bases left between them. The CDR3 covers 16 residues. CDR1 and CDR2 (germline): SGHVS, FNYEAQ. The sample holds many counts of this clonotype. No antigen is known for it. Samples came from axillary lymph nodes draining the breast cancer. TCRdb re-called the multiplex PCR reads through MiXCR, storing one row per CDR3 protein. The sample records some 120,000 distinct CDR3 sequences, just under 20% being singletons. General study points: Tumor T cell lymph node origin was a supported hypothesis, not proven.

The sample taken for sequencing was axillary lymph node tissue. V gene TRBV7-6 combines with J gene TRBJ2-3; a weak D match, TRBD2 (6 bases). This clonotype was obtained from a female donor with breast cancer. Some clones in this sample may be carry-over from other donors' samples. The CDR3 DNA reads as TGTGCCAGCAGCCTAAGTCGTGGGGGGACCACAGATACGCAGTATTTT. Its translation: CASSLSRGGTTDTQYF.